A selection of T cell receptor beta chains follows, all from one sample in a study of blood T cells in healthy people across ages. TCRdb itself ran the 5' RACE reads through MiXCR, one entry per CDR3 protein. The sample records roughly 2 million distinct CDR3 sequences, around 48% being singletons. The sample taken for sequencing was blood. These receptor sequences come from a woman in her thirties or forties in good health. The CDR3 runs from the conserved cysteine through the conserved F or W. Each record gives: clone size, D gene, J gene, V gene, CDR3 protein, CDR3 DNA. D genes are given only for firm matches. Clone size is stated in some rows and not others, as once, few, many or a class when expanded.

-	TRBD1	TRBJ2-6	TRBV5-1	CASSSKGVDRDSGDSGANVLTF	TGCGCCAGCAGCTCGAAGGGGGTGGACAGGGATTCCGGAGACTCTGGGGCCAACGTCCTGACTTTC
few	-	TRBJ2-5	TRBV7-2	CASSLVGGGAQETQYF	TGTGCCAGCAGCTTAGTAGGTGGGGGGGCCCAAGAGACCCAGTACTTC
once	-	TRBJ2-1	TRBV5-1	CASSLELATYNEQFF	TGCGCCAGCAGCTTGGAGCTAGCGACCTACAATGAGCAGTTCTTC
-	TRBD2	TRBJ2-1	TRBV7-2	CASSFGLAGVAYEQFF	TGTGCCAGCAGCTTCGGACTAGCGGGGGTAGCCTACGAGCAGTTCTTC
-	TRBD2	TRBJ2-3	TRBV6-5	CASSYDSGVGTQYF	TGTGCCAGCAGTTACGACAGCGGGGTTGGTACGCAGTATTTT
many	TRBD1	TRBJ2-5	TRBV18	CASSHGTEETQYF	TGTGCTAGCAGCCACGGGACAGAAGAGACCCAGTACTTC
-	TRBD1	TRBJ2-7	TRBV9	CASSVTTGVDEQYF	TGTGCCAGCAGCGTTACAACAGGGGTAGACGAGCAGTACTTC
few	-	TRBJ1-2	TRBV6-5	CASSYPYVHTPSGDGYTF	TGTGCCAGCAGTTACCCCTACGTCCACACCCCGTCCGGGGATGGCTACACCTTC
-	TRBD1	TRBJ1-4	TRBV7-9	CASSFQGQRVDEKLFF	TGTGCCAGCAGCTTCCAGGGACAGCGAGTTGATGAAAAACTGTTTTTT
-	-	TRBJ2-6	TRBV25-1	CASSDWGGANVLTF	TGTGCCAGCAGTGACTGGGGTGGGGCCAACGTCCTGACTTTC
-	TRBD1	TRBJ1-6	TRBV27	CASSPRTGGARSPLHF	TGTGCCAGCAGTCCCCGGACAGGGGGCGCCAGGTCACCCCTCCACTTT
few	-	TRBJ1-1	TRBV10-3	CAISLGGARTEAFF	TGTGCCATCAGTCTCGGGGGGGCGCGCACTGAAGCTTTCTTT
-	TRBD2	TRBJ2-3	TRBV6-1	CAAGTSGTDTQYF	TGTGCCGCCGGGACTAGCGGCACAGATACGCAGTATTTT
-	TRBD2	TRBJ2-3	TRBV6-5	CASTLGLASTDTQYF	TGTGCCAGCACCCTGGGACTAGCTAGCACAGATACGCAGTATTTT
once	TRBD1	TRBJ2-1	TRBV5-8	CASSDPDRGEQFF	TGTGCCAGCAGCGACCCGGACAGGGGTGAGCAGTTCTTC
once	-	TRBJ2-3	TRBV6-1	CASSDPPRTGREDTQYF	TGTGCCAGCAGCGATCCTCCCCGGACAGGGAGGGAAGATACGCAGTATTTT
many	-	TRBJ2-7	TRBV7-9	CASSPGGGYEQYF	TGTGCCAGCAGCCCAGGGGGGGGTTACGAGCAGTACTTC
once	-	TRBJ2-5	TRBV15	CATSSAGEETQYF	TGTGCCACCAGCTCGGCAGGGGAGGAGACCCAGTACTTC
few	-	TRBJ2-5	TRBV15	CATAPFQETQYF	TGTGCCACCGCGCCCTTCCAAGAGACCCAGTACTTC
-	-	TRBJ2-7	TRBV18	CASSPIGSGEQYF	TGTGCCAGCTCACCGATAGGTTCCGGCGAGCAGTACTTC
-	TRBD1	TRBJ1-2	TRBV6-6	CASSRPGQGVSLGYGYTF	TGTGCCAGCAGTCGACCGGGACAGGGGGTTTCTTTGGGCTATGGCTACACCTTC
-	-	TRBJ2-5	TRBV20-1	CSAPRGGGIYNEQYF	TGCAGTGCTCCACGGGGTGGTGGGATATACAATGAGCAGTACTTC
-	TRBD1	TRBJ1-2	TRBV6-1	CASSPGDLRGTANGYTF	TGTGCCAGCAGTCCAGGGGACTTGAGGGGGACAGCGAATGGCTACACCTTC
-	TRBD2	TRBJ2-3	TRBV24-1	CATSETSGGSTDTQYF	TGTGCCACCAGTGAAACTAGCGGGGGTAGCACAGATACGCAGTATTTT
-	TRBD2	TRBJ2-3	TRBV28	CASSPGLAGAQGTQYF	TGTGCCAGCAGTCCGGGACTAGCGGGGGCCCAGGGTACGCAGTATTTT
-	-	TRBJ2-1	TRBV6-6	CASSYGHWLDNGQFF	TGTGCCAGCAGTTACGGGCATTGGTTGGACAATGGGCAGTTCTTC
-	-	TRBJ2-7	TRBV29-1	CSVALPGTSYEQYF	TGCAGCGTCGCCCTCCCGGGAACTTCTTACGAGCAGTACTTC
few	TRBD2	TRBJ2-1	TRBV5-1	CASSGRTSDGEQFF	TGCGCCAGCAGCGGTCGGACTAGCGATGGTGAGCAGTTCTTC
-	-	TRBJ1-4	TRBV5-1	CASSLAATDEKLFF	TGCGCCAGCAGCTTGGCGGCGACAGACGAAAAACTGTTTTTT
few	-	TRBJ2-1	TRBV5-5	CASSLTPGQANNEQFF	TGTGCCAGCAGCTTGACACCGGGACAAGCAAACAATGAGCAGTTCTTC
many	-	TRBJ2-3	TRBV7-2	CASSLVGGSDTQYF	TGTGCCAGCAGCTTGGTGGGGGGCTCAGATACGCAGTATTTT
-	-	TRBJ2-1	TRBV11-1	CASSVQGYNNEQFF	TGTGCCAGCAGCGTTCAGGGGTATAACAATGAGCAGTTCTTC
-	-	TRBJ1-1	TRBV6-6	CASSYASTDENTEAFF	TGTGCCAGCAGTTACGCATCTACGGATGAGAACACTGAAGCTTTCTTT
-	-	TRBJ1-2	TRBV28	CASNPGAESNYGYTF	TGTGCCAGCAACCCGGGGGCCGAGTCTAACTATGGCTACACCTTC
-	TRBD2	TRBJ2-5	TRBV7-2	CASSLNSGVGETQYF	TGTGCCAGCAGCTTAAATAGCGGGGTTGGAGAGACCCAGTACTTC
-	-	TRBJ2-7	TRBV14	CASSQDRAGTYEQYF	TGTGCCAGCAGCCAAGATCGGGCCGGCACCTACGAGCAGTACTTC
few	-	TRBJ2-6	TRBV5-1	CASGKGQLSGANVLTF	TGCGCCAGCGGGAAAGGACAGCTCTCTGGGGCCAACGTCCTGACTTTC
once	-	TRBJ2-7	TRBV4-3	CASSQEPPLRSSYNEQYF	TGCGCCAGCAGCCAGGAGCCCCCCTTACGGAGCTCCTACAATGAGCAGTACTTC
-	-	TRBJ1-2	TRBV18	CASSPGVQDLGGYTF	TGTGCCAGCTCACCAGGGGTTCAGGATTTAGGCGGCTACACCTTC
-	TRBD2	TRBJ2-1	TRBV4-1	CASSQRGGYNERFF	TGCGCCAGCAGCCAGCGGGGGGGTTACAATGAGCGGTTCTTC
many	-	TRBJ2-5	TRBV7-2	CASSEQETQYF	TGTGCCAGCAGTGAACAAGAGACCCAGTACTTC
many	TRBD1	TRBJ2-7	TRBV29-1	CSVEVRQGAYEQYF	TGCAGCGTTGAAGTGCGACAGGGGGCCTACGAGCAGTACTTC
few	-	TRBJ1-5	TRBV12-3/TRBV12-4	CASRKGQSNQPQHF	TGTGCCAGCAGAAAAGGACAGAGTAATCAGCCCCAGCATTTT
-	-	TRBJ1-2	TRBV7-9	CASNRDSGGYTF	TGTGCCAGCAACCGGGACTCGGGCGGCTACACCTTC
-	-	TRBJ2-5	TRBV4-3	CASSQDTGLGTQYF	TGCGCCAGCAGCCAAGATACCGGTTTGGGGACCCAGTACTTC
-	TRBD1	TRBJ2-5	TRBV2	CASRLVQGIQETQYF	TGTGCCAGCAGACTGGTACAGGGGATTCAAGAGACCCAGTACTTC
-	-	TRBJ1-4	TRBV29-1	CSVRGGVSSEKLFF	TGCAGCGTGAGGGGTGGGGTGTCGAGTGAAAAACTGTTTTTT
-	-	TRBJ2-3	TRBV6-5	CASSYRLEGTDTQYF	TGTGCCAGCAGTTACCGGTTAGAGGGCACAGATACGCAGTATTTT
-	-	TRBJ1-2	TRBV12-3/TRBV12-4	CASSLRHRLTNYGYTF	TGTGCCAGCAGTTTGCGGCACCGTTTAACTAACTATGGCTACACCTTC
few	TRBD1	TRBJ2-1	TRBV10-3	CPRGTGIFYEQFF	TGTCCCCGAGGGACAGGTATTTTTTATGAGCAGTTCTTC
-	-	TRBJ1-1	TRBV4-2	CASSQDTANTEAFF	TGTGCCAGCAGCCAAGATACGGCGAACACTGAAGCTTTCTTT
-	-	TRBJ1-5	TRBV4-1	CASSQAGSLNQPQHF	TGCGCCAGCAGCCAAGCCGGGTCCCTTAATCAGCCCCAGCATTTT
-	-	TRBJ2-5	TRBV20-1	CSASAVLTEIQYF	TGCAGTGCTAGCGCCGTCCTCACCGAGATCCAGTACTTC
-	TRBD2	TRBJ2-1	TRBV9	CASSSWTSGGVFYNEQFF	TGTGCCAGCAGTTCCTGGACTAGCGGGGGAGTGTTCTACAATGAGCAGTTCTTC
few	TRBD2	TRBJ2-5	TRBV29-1	CSVAGTSGGETQYF	TGCAGCGTGGCCGGGACTAGCGGGGGCGAGACCCAGTACTTC
-	-	TRBJ2-7	TRBV27	CASRQENSYEQYF	TGTGCCAGCCGACAGGAGAACTCCTACGAGCAGTACTTC
-	-	TRBJ2-3	TRBV20-1	CSARDGRGRTDTQYF	TGCAGTGCTAGAGATGGCCGGGGGCGGACAGATACGCAGTATTTT
many	-	TRBJ2-5	TRBV15	CATSRPDVRETQYF	TGTGCCACCAGCAGACCCGACGTTAGGGAGACCCAGTACTTC
-	-	TRBJ2-5	TRBV27	CASSRTGYHETQYF	TGTGCCAGCAGCCGTACAGGGTATCATGAGACCCAGTACTTC